Listed here are 21 T cell receptor beta chains from one sample, sequenced in a study of cytomegalovirus exposure and HLA in healthy donors. PCR was performed using 60 Vbeta and 13 Jbeta primers. The repertoire was sequenced with immunoSEQ multiplex PCR; TCRdb's copy has only in-frame clones and lacks some. This sample has around 95,000 clones, with about 78% found just once. What was sequenced was PBMCs. The source is a woman in her thirties or forties in good health and CMV-seropositive.

The chain links TRBV2 to TRBJ1-5, with D maybe TRBD1 (6 bases). CDR3 length: 14 amino acids. Germline CDR1 reads SNHLY; CDR2 reads FYNNEI. Trimming took 8 bases from V and 1 from J, leaving 12 bases between them. CDR3 DNA sequence: TGTGCCAGCTCACCCCAGGGGAGCAATCAGCCCCAGCATTTT. It translates to CASSPQGSNQPQHF.

The V and J genes are TRBV7-8 and TRBJ2-7, with D unresolved. The germline V gene has CDR1 SGHVS and CDR2 FQNEAQ. V gave up 2 bases and J gave up 2 bases, with 7 bases separating them. The CDR3 runs 13 residues. The CDR3 protein is CASSLTVTYEQYF. The CDR3 bases are TGTGCCAGCAGCTTAACGGTGACCTACGAGCAGTACTTC. The whole variable domain, filled in from reference TRBV7-8 and TRBJ2-7, reads GAGVSQSPRYKVAKRGQDVALRCDPISGHVSLFWYQQALGQGPEFLTYFQNEAQLDKSGLPSDRFFAERPEGSVSTLKIQRTQQEDSAVYLCASSLTVTYEQYFGPGTRLTVT.

There are many counts of this clone. CDR3: CASSLSGRDEQYF. CDR3 nucleotides: TGTGCCAGCAGCCTAAGCGGGAGAGACGAGCAGTACTTC. The chain recombines TRBV6-5 with TRBJ2-7, with 8 nucleotides matching TRBD2. The V gene's germline CDR1 is MNHEY and CDR2 SVGAGI. Germline trimming cut 6 bases from V and 5 bases from J; bases unmatched to any gene: 6. CDR3 length: 13 amino acids.

The chain links TRBV15 to TRBJ2-1, with 7 nucleotides matching TRBD2. Germline V lookup: CDR1 LNHNV, CDR2 YYDKDF (reference sequence). The CDR3 covers 17 residues. V gave up 2 bases and J gave up 7 bases; unmatched junction bases: 14. The CDR3 sequence: CATSRPPAGDLGNEQFF. The CDR3 coding sequence is TGTGCCACCAGCAGACCTCCCGCGGGAGATCTAGGGAATGAGCAGTTCTTC.

On this clone: Other DNA sequences in the same sample also yield this CDR3. The CDR3 coding sequence is TGCAGCGTTTCTACAGGGGTGCTAGCGGGAGTAGACGAGCAGTACTTC. Translation gives CSVSTGVLAGVDEQYF. The V call is TRBV29-1, the J call TRBJ2-7, with 10 bases that match TRBD2. This CDR3 is 16 amino acids long. V was clipped by 5 bases and J by 5 bases; unmatched bases: 15. Per germline, CDR1 SQVTM and CDR2 ANQGSEA.

The chain employs TRBV25-1 and TRBJ1-2; D remains unclear. Trimming removed 0 bases from V and 4 bases from J, with 12 bases in between. There are 15 residues in the CDR3. Germline V gene sequence: CDR1 MGHDK, CDR2 SYGVNS. The CDR3 spells CASSEYGPRGYGYTF. The CDR3 DNA is TGTGCCAGCAGTGAATATGGCCCCCGGGGCTATGGCTACACCTTC.

V usage is TRBV30 and J usage is TRBJ1-1, with unresolved D. The V end lost 5 bases, the J end lost 0 bases, and 4 bases lay between the germline ends. The CDR3 runs 11 residues. Germline V lookup: CDR1 GTSNPN, CDR2 SVGIG (reference sequence). The CDR3 spells CAWVMNTEAFF. The CDR3 region has the DNA TGTGCCTGGGTTATGAACACTGAAGCTTTCTTT.

This clone has just a few counts. The chain joins TRBV5-4 to TRBJ1-1, with 7 positions matching TRBD1. The length of the CDR3 is 14 residues. CDR1 SGHNT and CDR2 YYREEE come from the germline V gene (reference sequence). The V and J ends lost 4 bases and 0 bases, in that order; junction bases with no gene match: 3. For the CDR3, the DNA is TGTGCCAGCAGCGAGGGACAGATGAACACTGAAGCTTTCTTT. Translating it yields CASSEGQMNTEAFF.

This clone appeared a few times. V is TRBV4-2 and J is TRBJ2-7; D not certain. CDR1 LGHNA and CDR2 YNFKEQ come from the germline V gene. The V and J ends lost 1 base and 5 bases respectively, with 9 bases between them. CDR3 length: 13 residues. The CDR3 spells CASSQVDQDEQYF. Written as DNA, the CDR3 is TGTGCCAGCAGCCAAGTTGATCAGGACGAGCAGTACTTC.

V and J are TRBV6-6 and TRBJ1-1; 7 nucleotides align to TRBD1. CDR3 length equals 12 residues. The junction had 4 bases not matched to a gene; V was cut back by 5 bases and J by 7 bases. CDR1 and CDR2 (germline): MNHNY, SVGAGI (reference sequence). The DNA for the CDR3 is TGTGCCAGCAGTAAGACAGGGTGTGAAGCTTTCTTT. Its translation is CASSKTGCEAFF.

The V gene is TRBV11-3, the J gene TRBJ2-3, with D tentatively TRBD2 (6 bases). This CDR3 is built from 13 residues. CDR1 and CDR2 (germline): SGHNT, YENEEA. The germline V and J ends were trimmed by 3 bases and 4 bases, with 8 bases remaining between them. The DNA for the CDR3 is TGTGCCAGCAGCTTGGGGGGTGCAGATACGCAGTATTTT. Protein: CASSLGGADTQYF.

A single count supports this clone. The chain combines TRBV7-9 with TRBJ2-3; D may be TRBD1 (5 bases). V shed 5 bases and J shed 2 bases, with 11 bases lying between them. This CDR3 region has 14 residues. Germline CDR1 and CDR2: SEHNR and FQNEAQ (reference sequence). The CDR3: CASSTRTITDTQYF. The CDR3 region has the DNA TGTGCCAGCAGCACCCGGACAATCACAGATACGCAGTATTTT.

This chain connects TRBV6-1 to TRBJ2-7; 8 bases agree with TRBD2. Looked up from germline, CDR1 is MNHNS and CDR2 is SASEGT. The trim removed 7 bases at V and 4 bases at J, leaving 6 bases unmatched. The CDR3 sequence is 13 residues long. CDR3 sequence (DNA): TGTGCCAGCACAAGGACTAGCTGGTACGAGCAGTACTTC. This codes for CASTRTSWYEQYF.

This chain connects TRBV5-6 to TRBJ2-5; 8 bases are shared with TRBD2. CDR1 and CDR2 (germline): SGHDT, YYEEEE. V was pared by 0 bases and J by 5 bases, with 3 bases of the junction left unmatched. The CDR3 is made up of 14 amino acids. The CDR3 nucleotides are TGTGCCAGCAGCTTGGATGGCGGGAGGGAGACCCAGTACTTC. Translating gives CASSLDGGRETQYF.

J is TRBJ2-1 and V is TRBV7-2; a weak D match, TRBD2 (5 bases). Germline V lookup: CDR1 SGHTA, CDR2 FQGNSA. The CDR3 loop spans 15 amino acids. Between the trimmed V and J ends, which lost 6 bases and 2 bases, there was a span of 14 bases. The CDR3 protein is CASRFPGIAYNEQFF. Here the CDR3 DNA reads TGTGCCAGCAGGTTTCCCGGGATAGCCTACAATGAGCAGTTCTTC. The variable domain in full, with the rest retrieved from reference TRBV7-2 and TRBJ2-1, is GAGVSQSPSNKVTEKGKDVELRCDPISGHTALYWYRQSLGQGLEFLIYFQGNSAPDKSGLPSDRFSAERTGGSVSTLTIQRTQQEDSAVYLCASRFPGIAYNEQFFGPGTRLTVL.

The gene calls are TRBV9 and TRBJ2-1; 8 bases line up with TRBD2. This CDR3 spans 14 amino acids. The germline V gene has CDR1 SGDLS and CDR2 YYNGEE. V dropped 3 bases and J dropped 8; count of bases not matched to a gene: 7. The CDR3, as DNA: TGTGCCAGCAGCGCGGGGGGGCAGTCCGATGAGCAGTTCTTC. Protein sequence: CASSAGGQSDEQFF.

The J gene is TRBJ2-3, the V gene TRBV7-9, with a weak D call TRBD1 (6 bases). With 3 bases removed from V and 1 base from J, the gap between germline ends came to 8 bases. Germline values: CDR1 SEHNR, CDR2 FQNEAQ (reference sequence). The CDR3 loop spans 14 amino acids. The CDR3, as DNA: TGTGCCAGCAGCTTGAGACAGGGCACAGATACGCAGTATTTT. Translation: CASSLRQGTDTQYF. Full variable domain (missing parts from reference TRBV7-9 and TRBJ2-3): DTGVSQNPRHKITKRGQNVTFRCDPISEHNRLYWYRQTLGQGPEFLTYFQNEAQLEKSRLLSDRFSAERPKGSFSTLEIQRTEQGDSAMYLCASSLRQGTDTQYFGPGTRLTVL.

The chain uses TRBV2 and TRBJ1-1, with TRBD1 identical over 7 bases. With V trimmed by 6 bases and J by 7 bases, 14 bases remained unmatched. Germline CDR1 is SNHLY and CDR2 is FYNNEI. This CDR3 spans 15 amino acids. The CDR3 bases are TGTGCCAGCAGGTCCTTCCGGGACAGATCCGATGAAGCTTTCTTT. Its protein product is CASRSFRDRSDEAFF. Full variable domain (rest looked up from reference TRBV2 and TRBJ1-1): EPEVTQTPSHQVTQMGQEVILRCVPISNHLYFYWYRQILGQKVEFLVSFYNNEISEKSEIFDDQFSVERPDGSNFTLKIRSTKLEDSAMYFCASRSFRDRSDEAFFGQGTRLTVV.

The chain combines TRBV7-9 with TRBJ1-1, with TRBD1 identical over 7 bases. J lost 5 bases, V lost 4 bases, and 10 bases had no gene match. This CDR3 has 15 amino acids. In germline, CDR1 is SEHNR, CDR2 FQNEAQ (reference sequence). The CDR3 DNA is TGTGCCAGCAGCTACGACAGGGAAACTTCAACTGAAGCTTTCTTT. It codes for CASSYDRETSTEAFF.

The J gene is TRBJ2-5, the V gene TRBV28; 8 bases line up with TRBD2. V lost 6 bases to trimming and J lost 5 bases; unmatched junction nucleotides: 8. This CDR3 region has 14 residues. Per the germline V gene, CDR1 is MDHEN and CDR2 is SYDVKM. CDR3 DNA: TGTGCCAGCAGCGGACCCGGCGGGAGGGAGACCCAGTACTTC. Encoded protein: CASSGPGGRETQYF.

The genes are TRBV28 and TRBJ2-6, with D hard to call. The CDR3 has 18 residues. V was shortened by 6 bases and J by 0 bases, with 18 bases between the two germline ends. The V gene's germline CDR1 is MDHEN and CDR2 SYDVKM. CDR3 coding DNA: TGTGCCAGCAGCCCCTGGCTAGGCCTCTCCTCTGGGGCCAACGTCCTGACTTTC. It translates to CASSPWLGLSSGANVLTF.